This paragraph reports one T cell receptor (beta chain). What antigen it recognizes has not been identified. Base qualities are not recorded, but no much larger clone differs from it by a single base. This sample was included in a study of blood T cell repertoires in COVID-19 (dated by TCRdb to between 2020 and 2021). Notes on the research overall: Samples from collaborators originated in the United States, Italy and Spain and spanned both the acute and convalescent phases of COVID-19. The prospective study material was composed of cDNA or gDNA derived from T cells, B-cell-depleted T cells, or PBMCs. Deeply sampled blood TCRbeta repertoires from subjects exposed to, actively infected with, or recovered from COVID-19 were included in the dataset. The repertoires were released in a freely available public database meant as a resource for research on the immune response to SARS-CoV-2. The samples were drawn from the first 160 participants of the ongoing ImmuneRACE study and from over 950 subjects provided by 6 global collaborators. The sample metadata nearly always contained a de-identified subject ID, COVID-19 status, age in years and sex. Where available, HLA class I and class II types were taken from metadata supplied by the sample provider and were not determined by assay-based typing.

Enrolling through a virtual design, the prospective study's participants ranged in age from roughly 18 to 90 years and lived across roughly 23 United States geographic areas. To assign participants to cohorts, the prospective study relied on clinical history that participants themselves reported in a screening survey and a study questionnaire. For ImmuneRACE Cohort 3, a participant was defined as recovered based on two consecutive negative NP/OP PCR tests, clearance by a healthcare professional, or resolution of symptoms. Each participant in the prospective study had whole blood, serum and a nasopharyngeal or oropharyngeal swab collected by mobile phlebotomists. Additional blood draws and questionnaires over an approximately two-month period could optionally be provided by prospective study participants. Before DNA extraction, blood samples from the prospective study were shipped at room temperature or frozen.

Results and caveats for the whole study, not just this receptor: The amount of clinical and demographic metadata varied by source and participant and was provided uncurated.

TCRbeta CDR3 regions were amplified from genomic DNA using the immunoSEQ Assay, a bias-controlled multiplex PCR. As for the original processing: The number of nucleated cells in each sample was estimated by amplification of reference gene primers within the assay. To quantify the absolute abundance of each unique TCRbeta CDR3 rearrangement, sequence reads were collapsed and filtered. For each sample, productive Simpson clonality was calculated by taking the square root of Simpson's diversity index across productive rearrangements. TCRdb retrieved this table from immuneACCESS and kept in-frame rearrangements only. Not all clones are present; in checked studies, unresolved V genes account for under half, and no reason is known for the remainder. That table furnishes V, J and clone size, whereas the DNA furnished D and trimming. This sample is represented by about 260,000 clones; about 82% of them were singletons. The ten largest clones represent more than 2% of the sample.

The sample taken for sequencing was PBMCs or T cells enriched from blood (not recorded which). This TCR was sampled from a woman aged 50 to 65 who had recovered from COVID-19.

At the DNA level, the sequence is TGCGCCAGCAGCTGGGACAGGGAAAGGGCCACAGATACGCAGTATTTT. Translated, it gives CASSWDRERATDTQYF. Recombination connected TRBV5-1 to TRBJ2-3, and 9 junctional nucleotides match TRBD1. The CDR3 starts with the cysteine, ends with the phenylalanine, and has 16 residues. The retained sequence is limited to the CDR3, 48 bases, with the frame set at the first base. The germline V gene yields SGHRS for CDR1 and YFSETQ for CDR2. Trimming removed 3 bases from V and 2 bases from J; the gene matches leave 7 bases unexplained.